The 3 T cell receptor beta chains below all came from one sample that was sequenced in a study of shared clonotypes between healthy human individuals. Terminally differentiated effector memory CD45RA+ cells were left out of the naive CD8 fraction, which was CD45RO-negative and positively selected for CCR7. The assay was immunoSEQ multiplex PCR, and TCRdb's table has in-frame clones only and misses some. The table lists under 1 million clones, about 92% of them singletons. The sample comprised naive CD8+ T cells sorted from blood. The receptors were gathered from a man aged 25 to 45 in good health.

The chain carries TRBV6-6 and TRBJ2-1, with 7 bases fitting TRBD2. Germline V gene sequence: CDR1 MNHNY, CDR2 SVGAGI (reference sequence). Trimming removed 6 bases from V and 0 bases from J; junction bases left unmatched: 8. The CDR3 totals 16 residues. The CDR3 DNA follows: TGTGCCAGCAGCCCGGGGAGGGTGAGCTCCTACAATGAGCAGTTCTTC. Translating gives CASSPGRVSSYNEQFF.

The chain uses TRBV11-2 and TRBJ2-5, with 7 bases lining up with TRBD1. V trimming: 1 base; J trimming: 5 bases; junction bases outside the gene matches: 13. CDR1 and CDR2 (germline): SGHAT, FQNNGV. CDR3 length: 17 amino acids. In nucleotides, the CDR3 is TGTGCCAGCAGCTTAGGGCGGACAGGCCTTTATCGGGAGACCCAGTACTTC. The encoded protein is CASSLGRTGLYRETQYF.

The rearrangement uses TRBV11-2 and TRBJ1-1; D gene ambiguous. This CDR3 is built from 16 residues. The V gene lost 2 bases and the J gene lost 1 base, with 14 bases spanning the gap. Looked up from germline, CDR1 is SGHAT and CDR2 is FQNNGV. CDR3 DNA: TGTGCCAGCAGCTTACCCCGGGATACAGAGAACACTGAAGCTTTCTTT. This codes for CASSLPRDTENTEAFF. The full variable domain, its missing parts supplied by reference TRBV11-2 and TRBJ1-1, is EAGVAQSPRYKIIEKRQSVAFWCNPISGHATLYWYQQILGQGPKLLIQFQNNGVVDDSQLPKDRFSAERLKGVDSTLKIQPAKLEDSAVYLCASSLPRDTENTEAFFGQGTRLTVV.